These T cell receptor beta chains were read from a single sample in a study of T-cell reconstitution after alpha-beta-depleted transplantation in children. TCRdb fed the PCR reads into MiXCR, producing one record per CDR3 protein. The table has 700,000 to 950,000 distinct CDR3 sequences, approximately 15% seen once. This sample comprised PBMCs, mostly from graft donor cells, obtained 360 days after TCRalphabeta/CD19-depleted stem cell transplant. These receptors came from a male patient between 5 and 17 years old who had a stem cell transplant for acute lymphoblastic leukemia, so the T cells may come from the graft donor. The CDR3 runs from the conserved cysteine through the conserved F or W. Each record gives: CDR3 protein, V gene, J gene.

CDR3aa: CASSLNRIDEQFF
v_gene: TRBV6-1
j_gene: TRBJ2-1

CDR3aa: CASSFDLTDTQYF
v_gene: TRBV7-9
j_gene: TRBJ2-3

CDR3aa: CASSASGLRQETQYF
v_gene: TRBV10-2
j_gene: TRBJ2-5

CDR3aa: CASSLRDRVGANVLTF
v_gene: TRBV7-9
j_gene: TRBJ2-6

CDR3aa: CASSFWLGGNTYEQYF
v_gene: TRBV27
j_gene: TRBJ2-7

CDR3aa: CASSSRTEQGMPYEQYF
v_gene: TRBV5-1
j_gene: TRBJ2-7

CDR3aa: CASSQVIARGNIQYF
v_gene: TRBV4-1
j_gene: TRBJ2-4

CDR3aa: CASSLSGTSGSREQFF
v_gene: TRBV5-1
j_gene: TRBJ2-1

CDR3aa: CASNNLVLRSSYEQYF
v_gene: TRBV28
j_gene: TRBJ2-7

CDR3aa: CASSQSQMAQYF
v_gene: TRBV3-1
j_gene: TRBJ2-5

CDR3aa: CASSESEDRDGYTF
v_gene: TRBV10-2
j_gene: TRBJ1-2

CDR3aa: CASSSGSGRALDTQYF
v_gene: TRBV27
j_gene: TRBJ2-3

CDR3aa: CASSLHSGSEYREQFF
v_gene: TRBV11-2
j_gene: TRBJ2-1

CDR3aa: CASSQWGGPYNEQFF
v_gene: TRBV4-3
j_gene: TRBJ2-1

CDR3aa: CASRYTANTGELFF
v_gene: TRBV12-3/TRBV12-4
j_gene: TRBJ2-2

CDR3aa: CASSQEAPSGRLSTDTQYF
v_gene: TRBV4-2
j_gene: TRBJ2-3

CDR3aa: CASSLGDRDWTYEQYF
v_gene: TRBV11-3
j_gene: TRBJ2-7

CDR3aa: CASSLRDRVTEAFF
v_gene: TRBV12-3/TRBV12-4
j_gene: TRBJ1-1

CDR3aa: CASSTLYGVGELFF
v_gene: TRBV12-3/TRBV12-4
j_gene: TRBJ2-2

CDR3aa: CASSLGTSSSYEQYF
v_gene: TRBV5-1
j_gene: TRBJ2-7

CDR3aa: CALPLEVKNIQYF
v_gene: TRBV5-1
j_gene: TRBJ2-4

CDR3aa: CASSAPGTSLNEQFF
v_gene: TRBV18
j_gene: TRBJ2-1

CDR3aa: CASSPGQGWEKLFF
v_gene: TRBV27
j_gene: TRBJ1-4

CDR3aa: CASRGTSGWPYNEQFF
v_gene: TRBV12-3/TRBV12-4
j_gene: TRBJ2-1

CDR3aa: CASSIVPNSNQPQHF
v_gene: TRBV19
j_gene: TRBJ1-5

CDR3aa: CASSSLGGPNQPQHF
v_gene: TRBV5-1
j_gene: TRBJ1-5

CDR3aa: CASRRGSETQYF
v_gene: TRBV7-9
j_gene: TRBJ2-5

CDR3aa: CASSRSGTSGSGETQYF
v_gene: TRBV10-2
j_gene: TRBJ2-5

CDR3aa: CASSILGLGANTEAFF
v_gene: TRBV7-9
j_gene: TRBJ1-1

CDR3aa: CASSQAPRRSNQPQHF
v_gene: TRBV4-1
j_gene: TRBJ1-5

CDR3aa: CAIGPGTDQETQYF
v_gene: TRBV10-3
j_gene: TRBJ2-5

CDR3aa: CSVEDQTSGNTIYF
v_gene: TRBV29-1
j_gene: TRBJ1-3

CDR3aa: CASSLVPLAKNIQYF
v_gene: TRBV5-1
j_gene: TRBJ2-4

CDR3aa: CSSASYNEQFF
v_gene: TRBV20-1
j_gene: TRBJ2-1

CDR3aa: CASSWGQGRGETQYF
v_gene: TRBV27
j_gene: TRBJ2-5

CDR3aa: CASWAGDTQYF
v_gene: TRBV10-2
j_gene: TRBJ2-3

CDR3aa: CSASDNEQFF
v_gene: TRBV29-1
j_gene: TRBJ2-1

CDR3aa: CASSRNLLAGGGNEQFF
v_gene: TRBV10-2
j_gene: TRBJ2-1

CDR3aa: CASSSGQGRSYYEQYF
v_gene: TRBV5-1
j_gene: TRBJ2-7

CDR3aa: CATSRGVPGELFF
v_gene: TRBV15
j_gene: TRBJ2-2

CDR3aa: CASSQTRDSVAGELFF
v_gene: TRBV4-1
j_gene: TRBJ2-2

CDR3aa: CSALDRARGSEAFF
v_gene: TRBV29-1
j_gene: TRBJ1-1

CDR3aa: CASSLGQGKSQNIQYF
v_gene: TRBV5-1
j_gene: TRBJ2-4

CDR3aa: CASSLPGTSSYNEQFF
v_gene: TRBV5-5
j_gene: TRBJ2-1

CDR3aa: CASREARGGDYGYTF
v_gene: TRBV4-1
j_gene: TRBJ1-2

CDR3aa: CASSLAFFGAEEAFF
v_gene: TRBV5-1
j_gene: TRBJ1-1

CDR3aa: CASSRSEDPISYEQYF
v_gene: TRBV9
j_gene: TRBJ2-7

CDR3aa: CATSPGFTYEQYF
v_gene: TRBV27
j_gene: TRBJ2-7

CDR3aa: CASSLGSASARFEQFF
v_gene: TRBV7-2
j_gene: TRBJ2-1

CDR3aa: CASSLSLSVGNTEAFF
v_gene: TRBV5-1
j_gene: TRBJ1-1

CDR3aa: CASSQAGGLETQYF
v_gene: TRBV4-1
j_gene: TRBJ2-5

CDR3aa: CSARDGRVGSHTEAFF
v_gene: TRBV20-1
j_gene: TRBJ1-1

CDR3aa: CASSSGLAGGLGNEQFF
v_gene: TRBV11-2
j_gene: TRBJ2-1

CDR3aa: CASSLASGVDTQYF
v_gene: TRBV5-1
j_gene: TRBJ2-3

CDR3aa: CASSQGLSTSAYNEQFF
v_gene: TRBV4-1
j_gene: TRBJ2-1

CDR3aa: CASSSPRGYGYTF
v_gene: TRBV6-6
j_gene: TRBJ1-2

CDR3aa: CASSLEGGLAGAGNEQFF
v_gene: TRBV11-2
j_gene: TRBJ2-1

CDR3aa: CASSPPTRPQETQYF
v_gene: TRBV11-2
j_gene: TRBJ2-5